One and the same sample provided the 3 T cell receptor beta chains below, sequenced in a study of cytomegalovirus exposure and HLA in healthy donors. Data came from immunoSEQ multiplex PCR; TCRdb stores just in-frame clones and leaves some out. The data show fewer than 200,000 clones, nearly 90% seen once. The sequenced sample consisted of PBMCs. These receptors all stem from a woman between 18 and 29 years old in good health and CMV-seropositive.

The chain carries TRBV4-1 and TRBJ2-4; 14 bases are a match to TRBD2. V shed 4 bases, J shed 9 bases, and the junction held 8 bases outside the gene matches. CDR3 length: 16 residues. Germline-derived CDR1 and CDR2 are MGHRA and YSYEKL. CDR3 sequence reads: CASSRGLAGGRVIQYF. The CDR3 DNA reads TGCGCCAGCAGCCGAGGACTAGCGGGAGGCCGCGTCATTCAGTACTTC.

This chain uses TRBV28 with TRBJ1-1; D is possibly TRBD1 (6 bases). The CDR3 spans 13 residues. Per germline, CDR1 MDHEN and CDR2 SYDVKM. Trimming shortened V by 8 bases and J by 1 base, and 11 bases separated the two germline ends. The CDR3 here is CASGQWRNTEAFF. The CDR3 region has the DNA TGTGCCAGCGGACAGTGGAGGAACACTGAAGCTTTCTTT.

This chain connects TRBV20-1 to TRBJ1-1; D is uncertain. The CDR3 extends over 11 amino acids. V was shortened by 2 bases and J by 8 bases, with 9 bases between the two germline ends. The germline V gene encodes CDR1 DFQATT and CDR2 SNEGSKA (reference sequence). The CDR3 sequence is CSARLPMEAFF. The DNA of the CDR3 is TGCAGTGCTAGACTACCCATGGAAGCTTTCTTT.